This T cell receptor (beta chain) is drawn from a study of vaccination effects on CD4 cells after COVID-19. Findings and caveats of the study: Researchers reported few convalescent patients and no early post-infection timepoints in the study. Only 1 of 255 vaccine-induced clones from healthy vaccinees cross-reacted with common cold coronaviruses.

Antigen-specific CD4+ T cells were first expanded with viral peptide pools by the ViraFEST assay and only then sequenced. Subsequent to a culture period of about ten days, CD4+ T cells were isolated. All vaccine recipients tested negative for nucleocapsid antibodies and had never contracted SARS-CoV-2 infection. Some 2 million PBMC were placed in each well, which was supplemented with approximately 9.2 IU/ml IL-2 and around 9.9 ug/ml peptides. Data came from immunoSEQ multiplex PCR; TCRdb stores just in-frame clones and leaves some out. Of under 55,000 clones listed, 60% to 80% are singletons. Note on this clone: Antigen unknown.

V lost 0 bases to trimming and J lost 4 bases, with 10 bases between them. The CDR3 totals 14 residues. The material sequenced was CD4+ T cells from PBMCs cultured with HCoV-OC43 spike peptides, taken before COVID-19 vaccination. The subset here: HCoV-OC43 spike overlapping peptide pool stimulation. The rearrangement joins TRBV5-3 to TRBJ1-2; D is uncertain. TRBV5-3 qualifies as an ORF whose function is uncertain. This sequence was found in a human donor who received a COVID-19 vaccine. CDR3 region: CARSLVRVSYGYTF. The CDR3 coding sequence is TGTGCCAGAAGCTTGGTTCGGGTATCCTATGGCTACACCTTC.